The 26 T cell receptor beta chains in this list originate from one sample, sequenced in a study of immune evolution from preneoplasia to lung adenocarcinoma. Using immunoSEQ multiplex PCR, the repertoire was profiled, and TCRdb retains in-frame clones only, with some absent. The sample consists of about 14,000 clones, over 75% of them appearing once. Sequencing was done on a sample of FFPE lung adenocarcinoma in situ tissue. Receptors were obtained from a donor of 70 years or more with lung adenocarcinoma.

This clone is a singleton in its sample. The chain employs TRBV5-1 and TRBJ2-1; D unresolved. The CDR3 has 11 residues. The germline V gene has CDR1 SGHRS and CDR2 YFSETQ. Trimming shortened V by 5 bases and J by 8 bases, and 8 bases separated the two germline ends. The CDR3 DNA sequence: TGCGCCAGCAGGATTGGAGATGAGCAGTTCTTC. Translation gives CASRIGDEQFF.

The V call is TRBV18, the J call TRBJ2-7, with TRBD1 identical over 9 bases. This CDR3 is built from 13 residues. With 4 bases clipped from V and 3 bases from J, the junction kept 1 base outside the gene matches. Germline V CDR1 and CDR2: KGHSH, LQKENI. The CDR3 spells CASSRDRDYEQYF. Here the CDR3 DNA reads TGTGCCAGCTCACGGGACAGGGACTACGAGCAGTACTTC.

The chain uses TRBV19 and TRBJ1-2; 9 bases match TRBD1. V shed 5 bases, J shed 6 bases, and the junction held 7 bases outside the gene matches. The CDR3 covers 14 residues. Germline V CDR1 and CDR2: LNHDA, SQIVND (reference sequence). CDR3 residues: CASSSDRGRNGYTF. The CDR3 region has the DNA TGTGCCAGTAGTTCGGACAGGGGCAGGAATGGCTACACCTTC.

The chain links TRBV5-6 to TRBJ2-1; maybe TRBD2 (6 bases). This CDR3 has 11 amino acids. With 2 bases removed from V and 10 bases from J, the gap between germline ends came to 7 bases. Per germline, CDR1 SGHDT and CDR2 YYEEEE. As DNA, the CDR3 is TGTGCCAGCAGCTTTGCGGGAGAGCAGTTCTTC. It specifies CASSFAGEQFF.

This chain connects TRBV28 to TRBJ2-1; TRBD1 matches at 8 bases. This CDR3 contains 13 residues. Germline CDR1 reads MDHEN; CDR2 reads SYDVKM. V was pared by 5 bases and J by 6 bases, with 3 bases of the junction left unmatched. The CDR3 is CASSETGANEQFF. CDR3 in DNA: TGTGCCAGCAGTGAGACAGGGGCCAATGAGCAGTTCTTC.

The chain recombines TRBV11-3 with TRBJ2-4, with D possibly being TRBD1 (5 bases). CDR3 length: 12 amino acids. Germline assignment: CDR1 SGHNT and CDR2 YENEEA. V was clipped by 8 bases and J by 8 bases, with 13 bases between them. This CDR3 is CASSRGEDIQYF. In DNA form, the CDR3 reads TGTGCCAGCTCTAGGGGTGAGGACATTCAGTACTTC.

The chain links TRBV7-2 to TRBJ1-2, with D possibly TRBD1 on 5 matching bases. V was clipped by 2 bases and J by 5 bases, with 12 bases between them. The CDR3 is made up of 14 amino acids. Per germline, CDR1 SGHTA and CDR2 FQGNSA. The CDR3 is CASSLSQGPYGYTF. CDR3 DNA sequence: TGTGCCAGCAGCTTATCCCAGGGACCGTATGGCTACACCTTC.

With regard to this clone: At one end, the junction sequence differs from germline, possibly due to a read error. The chain couples TRBV29-1 to TRBJ2-3, with TRBD1 as a possible D gene (5 bases). The CDR3 is 13 amino acids. Germline V lookup: CDR1 SQVTM, CDR2 ANQGSEA. The CDR3 region is CSVEEVKGAPSRF. CDR3 sequence (DNA): TGCAGCGTTGAAGAGGTGAAAGGGGCCCCTAGTCGATTT.

The chain joins TRBV7-2 to TRBJ1-1, with 8 bases that match TRBD1. Germline V lookup: CDR1 SGHTA, CDR2 FQGNSA. Trimming took 10 bases from V and 0 from J; bases not matched to a gene: 7. CDR3 length: 14 residues. The CDR3 region is CAIRQGPMNTEAFF. The CDR3 DNA follows: TGTGCCATACGACAGGGGCCTATGAACACTGAAGCTTTCTTT.

The CDR3 is CASSQPGDEQFF. DNA of the CDR3: TGCGCCAGCAGCCAACCGGGGGATGAGCAGTTCTTC. The chain combines TRBV4-1 with TRBJ2-1, with a possible D match to TRBD2 (6 bases). Trimming removed 2 bases from V and 8 bases from J, with 7 bases in between. Germline V gene data show CDR1 as MGHRA and CDR2 as YSYEKL. The CDR3 has 12 amino acids.

This rearrangement joins TRBV27 to TRBJ2-5, with a tentative D call TRBD1 (5 bases). The V gene lost 5 bases and the J gene lost 5 bases, with 15 bases spanning the gap. CDR3 size: 14 residues. Germline lookup yields CDR1 MNHEY and CDR2 SMNVEV (reference sequence). DNA for the CDR3: TGTGCCAGCAGTCCTATGGACATTTGGGAGACCCAGTACTTC. Translated, it gives CASSPMDIWETQYF.

The chain joins TRBV5-1 to TRBJ2-7, with TRBD1 matching over 7 bases. The CDR3 has 14 amino acids. Germline loops: CDR1 SGHRS, CDR2 YFSETQ. V trimming: 4 bases; J trimming: 7 bases; junction bases outside the gene matches: 11. The chain's CDR3 is CASSAGQVGDEQYF. As DNA, the CDR3 is TGCGCCAGCAGCGCTGGACAGGTCGGGGATGAGCAGTACTTC.

On this clone: The junction departs from germline at one end; a sequencing error may be responsible. The J gene is TRBJ1-1, the V gene TRBV25-1; tentative D call: TRBD1 (5 bases). CDR3 length equals 15 residues. Germline CDR1 MGHDK, CDR2 SYGVNS. The DNA of the CDR3 is TGTGCCAACAGTGAAGGGTTGTCAGGGAGGACTGAAGCTTTCTTT. Translation gives CANSEGLSGRTEAFF.

The count of this clone is one. The chain combines TRBV6-5 with TRBJ1-2, with a possible D match to TRBD1 (5 bases). Germline V lookup: CDR1 MNHEY, CDR2 SVGAGI. The CDR3 length is 13 residues. V was trimmed by 7 bases and J by 4 bases, leaving 13 bases between them. The CDR3: CASKPRQSYGYTF. The CDR3 nucleotides read TGTGCCAGCAAGCCGAGACAGAGCTATGGCTACACCTTC.

This chain joins TRBV10-3 and TRBJ1-5; 7 bases agree with TRBD1. V lost 5 bases to trimming and J lost 10 bases; unmatched junction nucleotides: 8. This CDR3 contains 13 residues. The V gene's germline CDR1 is ENHRY and CDR2 SYGVKD. This chain's CDR3 is CAISKHRGQPQHF. The CDR3, as DNA: TGTGCCATCAGTAAGCACAGGGGACAACCCCAGCATTTT.

This sequence joins TRBV28 and TRBJ1-1, with D possibly TRBD1 on 6 matching bases. Deletions cut 7 bases from V and 3 bases from J, with 21 bases between. Germline-derived CDR1 and CDR2 are MDHEN and SYDVKM. The CDR3 is 16 amino acids. CDR3 DNA sequence: TGTGCCAGCACCTGGCGAGGGGGTGGTGGGTACACTGAAGCTTTCTTT. Translating it yields CASTWRGGGGYTEAFF.

This chain joins TRBV28 and TRBJ2-1; weak D call: TRBD2 (6 bases). The CDR3 loop spans 16 amino acids. V lost 6 bases and J 1 base, leaving 16 bases between the germline ends. Germline lookup yields CDR1 MDHEN and CDR2 SYDVKM. Here the CDR3 DNA reads TGTGCCAGCAGAAACATAGGGGACTCTTCCTACAATGAGCAGTTCTTC. It specifies CASRNIGDSSYNEQFF.

The chain employs TRBV30 and TRBJ1-6; possibly TRBD1 for D (6 bases). The V end lost 0 bases, the J end lost 7 bases, and 10 bases lay between the germline ends. From germline, CDR1 is GTSNPN and CDR2 SVGIG (reference sequence). This CDR3 comprises 14 residues. The CDR3 nucleotides read TGTGCCTGGAGTGTGGTAGGGGGAAATTCACCCCTCCACTTT. Its protein is CAWSVVGGNSPLHF.

The chain links TRBV25-1 to TRBJ2-6; 8 bases align to TRBD1. The CDR3 is 18 amino acids. Germline V CDR1 and CDR2: MGHDK, SYGVNS. Trimming took 6 bases from V and 0 from J; bases not matched to a gene: 10. Here the CDR3 reads CASSPSTGDRSGANVLTF. CDR3 coding DNA: TGTGCCAGCAGCCCCTCGACAGGGGACCGCTCTGGGGCCAACGTCCTGACTTTC.

The chain has TRBV9 and TRBJ2-7; 9 bases are a match to TRBD1. The J segment lost 2 bases and the V segment lost 4 bases, leaving 4 bases of the junction unmatched. The CDR3 length is 14 residues. Germline CDR1 reads SGDLS; CDR2 reads YYNGEE. CDR3 in DNA: TGTGCCAGCAGCTCCCGGGACAGGGCCTACGAGCAGTACTTC. Translated, it gives CASSSRDRAYEQYF.

This CDR3 is CASSLDGYEQYF. In DNA form, the CDR3 reads TGCGCCAGCAGCCTCGACGGCTACGAGCAGTACTTC. The rearrangement joins TRBV4-3 to TRBJ2-7; D is undetermined. Germline assignment: CDR1 LGHNA and CDR2 YSLEER. Trimming pared 4 bases from V and 3 bases from J, leaving 7 bases between. CDR3 length equals 12 residues.

This clone showed up just once. The CDR3 region is CASSSDPIETQYF. CDR3 DNA sequence: TGTGCCAGCAGCTCCGACCCGATAGAGACCCAGTACTTC. This chain uses TRBV28 with TRBJ2-5; no clear D gene. Trimming cost V 6 bases and J 4 bases, with 12 bases left between them. Germline CDR1 MDHEN, CDR2 SYDVKM. The CDR3 length is 13 residues.

This chain joins TRBV5-1 and TRBJ1-2; tentatively, D is TRBD1 (5 bases). The germline gives CDR1 SGHRS, CDR2 YFSETQ. There are 14 residues in the CDR3. Deletions cut 5 bases from V and 5 bases from J, with 16 bases between. CDR3 sequence reads: CASRVGPLSYGYTF. DNA of the CDR3: TGCGCCAGCAGAGTGGGACCGTTGTCATATGGCTACACCTTC. Full variable domain (rest looked up from reference TRBV5-1 and TRBJ1-2): KAGVTQTPRYLIKTRGQQVTLSCSPISGHRSVSWYQQTPGQGLQFLFEYFSETQRNKGNFPGRFSGRQFSNSRSEMNVSTLELGDSALYLCASRVGPLSYGYTFGSGTRLTVV.

The chain is built from TRBV7-2 and TRBJ2-3, with TRBD2 matching over 11 bases. The CDR3 runs 17 residues. V lost 2 bases and J lost 1; bases outside the gene matches: 5. The germline CDR1 and CDR2 sequences are SGHTA and FQGNSA. CDR3: CASSLNSGRARTDTQYF. The CDR3 region has the DNA TGTGCCAGCAGCTTAAATAGCGGGAGGGCTCGCACAGATACGCAGTATTTT.

This chain links TRBV5-6 with TRBJ2-2; 10 nucleotides match TRBD1. J was trimmed by 4 bases and V by 4 bases; bases with no gene match: 7. The CDR3 consists of 16 residues. Germline assignment: CDR1 SGHDT and CDR2 YYEEEE. CDR3 in DNA: TGTGCCAGCAGCGGGACTGGGACAGGGGTCACCGGGGAGCTGTTTTTT. Its protein product is CASSGTGTGVTGELFF. Full variable domain (remainder filled in from reference TRBV5-6 and TRBJ2-2): DAGVTQSPTHLIKTRGQQVTLRCSPKSGHDTVSWYQQALGQGPQFIFQYYEEEERQRGNFPDRFSGHQFPNYSSELNVNALLLGDSALYLCASSGTGTGVTGELFFGEGSRLTVL.

V gene TRBV28 combines with J gene TRBJ1-3; D is unresolved. The V end was cut by 4 bases, the J end by 0 bases, with 13 bases between. CDR1 and CDR2 (germline): MDHEN, SYDVKM. This CDR3 has 16 residues. In nucleotides, the CDR3 is TGTGCCAGCAGTTCCCCCGGTCCGAACTCTGGAAACACCATATATTTT. Its protein is CASSSPGPNSGNTIYF.